One sample yielded the 8 T cell receptor beta chains listed below, sequenced in a study of OX40 agonist ivuxolimab in advanced cancers. The assay was immunoSEQ multiplex PCR, and TCRdb's table has in-frame clones only and misses some. The sample shows fewer than 45,000 clones, approximately 81% of them seen only once. The sequences come from CD4+ or CD8+ T cells sorted from blood, collected in a trial of the OX40 agonist ivuxolimab. Receptors originate from an adult with an advanced solid tumor such as melanoma, head and neck, liver or kidney cancer.

This clone was recorded once. This chain uses TRBV6-6 with TRBJ2-7; a weak D match, TRBD1 (8 bases). The CDR3 is made up of 16 amino acids. The germline V gene has CDR1 MNHNY and CDR2 SVGAGI (reference sequence). V gave up 7 bases and J gave up 1 base, with 20 bases separating them. In nucleotides, the CDR3 is TGTGCCAGCAAAACATTATACAGGGGGGGGTCCTACGAGCAGTACTTC. This codes for CASKTLYRGGSYEQYF.

The rearrangement uses TRBV7-6 and TRBJ2-7; D perhaps matches TRBD1 (7 bases). In germline, CDR1 is SGHVS, CDR2 FNYEAQ. Deletions cut 3 bases from V and 3 bases from J, with 12 bases between. This CDR3 is built from 14 residues. CDR3 DNA: TGTGCCAGCAGCTTGGGGGGACAGCTCTACGAGCAGTACTTC. It codes for CASSLGGQLYEQYF.

The chain is built from TRBV7-9 and TRBJ2-7, with 7 bases that match TRBD1. CDR3 size: 17 residues. CDR1 is SEHNR and CDR2 is FQNEAQ in the germline V gene (reference sequence). V was clipped by 4 bases and J by 2 bases; unmatched bases: 14. CDR3 bases: TGTGCCAGCAGCTCTAGACAGGGCAAGGGGTCCCCCTACGAGCAGTACTTC. Protein: CASSSRQGKGSPYEQYF.

The chain couples TRBV11-3 to TRBJ2-7; D call uncertain. The length of the CDR3 is 12 residues. Germline CDR1 and CDR2: SGHNT and YENEEA. Deletions cut 1 base from V and 6 bases from J, with 7 bases between. The CDR3 loop reads CASSLGSSEQYF. CDR3 coding DNA: TGTGCCAGCAGCTTAGGTTCGTCCGAGCAGTACTTC.

The V and J genes are TRBV27 and TRBJ1-5; TRBD1 is a possible D gene (6 bases). This CDR3 has 13 amino acids. The germline CDR1 and CDR2 sequences are MNHEY and SMNVEV (reference sequence). V gave up 3 bases and J gave up 5 bases, with 8 bases separating them. CDR3 sequence (DNA): TGTGCCAGCAGTTTCAGGGGCGATCAGCCCCAGCATTTT. This encodes CASSFRGDQPQHF.

The chain employs TRBV9 and TRBJ2-3; TRBD2 matches 7 bases. The J segment lost 1 base and the V segment lost 3 bases, leaving 2 bases of the junction unmatched. This CDR3 has 14 residues. Germline loops: CDR1 SGDLS, CDR2 YYNGEE. CDR3 in DNA: TGTGCCAGCAGCGGAGGACTAGGCACAGATACGCAGTATTTT. Residues: CASSGGLGTDTQYF.

CDR3 nucleotide sequence: TGTGCCAGCAGCGTTGACAGGAGCACAGATACGCAGTATTTT. Amino acid sequence: CASSVDRSTDTQYF. This sequence joins TRBV9 and TRBJ2-3; D possibly corresponds to TRBD1 (6 bases). V was pared by 2 bases and J by 0 bases, with 7 bases between. This CDR3 spans 14 amino acids. The V gene's germline CDR1 is SGDLS and CDR2 YYNGEE.

The chain combines TRBV4-3 with TRBJ2-3, with TRBD1 as a possible D gene (7 bases). V lost 0 bases and J 4 bases, leaving 14 bases between the germline ends. This CDR3 is 16 amino acids long. The germline V gene encodes CDR1 LGHNA and CDR2 YSLEER. The DNA of the CDR3 is TGCGCCAGCAGCCAAGATAGGGCAGGGGGGTCAGATACGCAGTATTTT. Amino acid sequence: CASSQDRAGGSDTQYF.